Only a few counts were recorded for the clone carrying this T cell receptor beta chain. Libraries were prepared by immunoSEQ multiplex PCR; TCRdb keeps only in-frame clonotypes and omits some of them. The table records more than 200,000 clones, 81% of them present only once. The data belong to a study of blood T cell repertoires in COVID-19. Study-level information: Samples of COVID-19 (acute and convalescent) were obtained from the United States, Italy and Spain.

This clonotype originated in a woman older than 75 with acute or convalescent COVID-19. The specimen was peripheral blood.

The CDR3 region has the DNA TGTGCCACCAGTGATTACGAGCGAGAGCCCCAGCATTTT. Its translation: CATSDYEREPQHF. This rearrangement joins TRBV24-1 to TRBJ1-5, with D hard to call. V lost 2 bases and J lost 8, with 9 bases in between. CDR3 size: 13 residues. Germline CDR1 KGHDR, CDR2 SFDVKD.